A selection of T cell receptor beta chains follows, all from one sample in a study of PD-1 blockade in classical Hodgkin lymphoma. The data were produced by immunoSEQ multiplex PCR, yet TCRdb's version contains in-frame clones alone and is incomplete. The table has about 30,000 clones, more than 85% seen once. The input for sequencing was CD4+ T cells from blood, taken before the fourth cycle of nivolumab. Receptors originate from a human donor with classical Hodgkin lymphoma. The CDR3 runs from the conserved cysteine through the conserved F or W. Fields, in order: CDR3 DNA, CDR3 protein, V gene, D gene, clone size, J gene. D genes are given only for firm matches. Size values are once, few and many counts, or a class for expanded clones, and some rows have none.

TGTGCCAGCAGCTCGGACAGGGGGGTTTCAGATACGCAGTATTTT	CASSSDRGVSDTQYF	TRBV7-3	TRBD1	NA	TRBJ2-3
TGTGCCAGCAATTTCGATTGGACAGGCCCCCATGAGCAGTTCTTC	CASNFDWTGPHEQFF	TRBV2	TRBD1	NA	TRBJ2-1
TGTGCCAGCAGCCGGGTCCCCGAATCGAATGAGCAGTTCTTC	CASSRVPESNEQFF	TRBV4-2	NA	NA	TRBJ2-1
TGTGCCAGCAGTGAAGCCACAGATACGCAGTATTTT	CASSEATDTQYF	TRBV6-1	NA	NA	TRBJ2-3
TGTGCCAGCAGCTCCCGGGGTGGGGGGGCGACCTCCTACGAGCAGTACTTC	CASSSRGGGATSYEQYF	TRBV7-8	NA	NA	TRBJ2-7
TGTGCCTGGAGTAGGACTGGTCGCGAGCAGTACTTC	CAWSRTGREQYF	TRBV30	NA	NA	TRBJ2-7
TGCGCCAGCAGCTTGGGCAGTACCTACGAGCAGTACTTC	CASSLGSTYEQYF	TRBV5-1	NA	once	TRBJ2-7
TGTGCCAGCCAAATTGACAGGGCCCCAGATACGCAGTATTTT	CASQIDRAPDTQYF	TRBV2	TRBD1	NA	TRBJ2-3
TGTGCCAGCAGCTTGATGAGCGGGAATGAGCAGTTCTTC	CASSLMSGNEQFF	TRBV5-5	NA	NA	TRBJ2-1
TGTGCCAGCAGTGAAGAACAGGCCTACGAGCAGTACTTC	CASSEEQAYEQYF	TRBV2	NA	NA	TRBJ2-7
TGTGCCAGCAGCTCCTCGAACACCGGGGAGCTGTTTTTT	CASSSSNTGELFF	TRBV7-3	NA	NA	TRBJ2-2
TGTGCCAGCAGTGAAAGGGACGGATCTATCTACGAGCAGTACTTC	CASSERDGSIYEQYF	TRBV2	NA	NA	TRBJ2-7
TGCGCCAGCAGCTTGGGACAGGCGAACACTGAAGCTTTCTTT	CASSLGQANTEAFF	TRBV5-1	NA	NA	TRBJ1-1
TGTGCCAGCAGCCTGACCGGACAGGGAGCCGGGGAGCTGTTTTTT	CASSLTGQGAGELFF	TRBV28	TRBD1	NA	TRBJ2-2
TGCGCCAGCAGCACTGAGGAGCCGGACAGGGGGCTAGGAAACACCATATATTTT	CASSTEEPDRGLGNTIYF	TRBV4-1	TRBD1	NA	TRBJ1-3
TGTGCCAGCAGCGTAGATGCCGGGACCGCTAACTATGGCTACACCTTC	CASSVDAGTANYGYTF	TRBV9	NA	once	TRBJ1-2
TGTGCCAGCAGTTACACTGGGGATTATAATTCACCCCTCCACTTT	CASSYTGDYNSPLHF	TRBV6-6	NA	NA	TRBJ1-6
TGCGCCAGCAGACCCGGGGGTAGCACAGATACGCAGTATTTT	CASRPGGSTDTQYF	TRBV5-1	NA	NA	TRBJ2-3
TGTGCCAGCTCCCCTGACAGGGCTAAGCCCCAGCATTTT	CASSPDRAKPQHF	TRBV18	TRBD1	NA	TRBJ1-5
TGTGCCAGCAGTCGACTAGCGGGAGGCACCGAGCAGTACTTC	CASSRLAGGTEQYF	TRBV6-4	TRBD2	NA	TRBJ2-7
TGTGCCAGCAGCTTACGAAGACAGAGCTCTGGAAACACCATATATTTT	CASSLRRQSSGNTIYF	TRBV7-9	NA	NA	TRBJ1-3
TGTGCCAGCAGCTCAGGGATTCGCGGAAACACCATATATTTT	CASSSGIRGNTIYF	TRBV11-1	NA	NA	TRBJ1-3
TGTGCCAGCAGCTTAACGCAGGAGGGCCGGGGCACAGATACGCAGTATTTT	CASSLTQEGRGTDTQYF	TRBV7-3	NA	NA	TRBJ2-3
TGTGCCAGCAGCCCCGGCGGGGATGAGCAGTTCTTC	CASSPGGDEQFF	TRBV7-3	NA	once	TRBJ2-1
TGTGCCAGCAGCTTGCTTCTAGCGGCATATTTCGGAGAGACCCAGTACTTC	CASSLLLAAYFGETQYF	TRBV7-9	TRBD2	NA	TRBJ2-5
TGTGCCAGTACTATCGGGGGAAACACAGATACGCAGTATTTT	CASTIGGNTDTQYF	TRBV19	NA	NA	TRBJ2-3
TGTGCCAGCAGTCCGTCAGGGAGCACTAATGAAAAACTGTTTTTT	CASSPSGSTNEKLFF	TRBV28	NA	once	TRBJ1-4
TGTGCCAGCAGGGCAGGAAATCAGCCCCAGCATTTT	CASRAGNQPQHF	TRBV6-1	NA	NA	TRBJ1-5
TGCGCCAGCAGCCGTGTCAGGCGGGAGACCCAGTACTTC	CASSRVRRETQYF	TRBV4-1	NA	NA	TRBJ2-5
TGTGCCAGCAGCTTAGAGGGACACACTGAAGCTTTCTTT	CASSLEGHTEAFF	TRBV11-3	NA	NA	TRBJ1-1
TGCAGCGTCCCCATCTCCACTAGCGGGGACTACGAGCAGTACTTC	CSVPISTSGDYEQYF	TRBV29-1	TRBD2	NA	TRBJ2-7
TGTGCCATCAGTGACCCTCCGCACCTGTACTTC	CAISDPPHLYF	TRBV10-3	NA	NA	TRBJ2-7
TGTGCCACCATGGGACAGGGCACAGGTGGCTACACCTTC	CATMGQGTGGYTF	TRBV10-3	TRBD1	NA	TRBJ1-2